This entry lists 15 T cell receptor beta chains sequenced from one sample in a study of blood T cell repertoires in COVID-19. Assay used: immunoSEQ multiplex PCR; TCRdb lists only in-frame clones, some missing. The table records about 190,000 clones, around nine tenths of them present only once. Sample: peripheral blood. The receptors here all came from a man in his fifties with acute or convalescent COVID-19.

The rearrangement uses TRBV28 and TRBJ2-7, with TRBD1 matching 9 bases. CDR1 and CDR2 from the germline V gene are MDHEN and SYDVKM. This CDR3 region has 14 residues. The ends lost 6 bases at V and 6 bases at J; junction bases unmatched: 9. CDR3 in amino acids: CASSGPGQGGEQYV. The CDR3 coding sequence is TGTGCCAGCAGCGGACCGGGACAGGGAGGCGAGCAGTACGTC.

This clone was picked up a small number of times. V and J are TRBV7-8 and TRBJ1-1; perhaps TRBD1 as D (6 bases). Trimming took 2 bases from V and 1 from J, leaving 8 bases between them. CDR1 SGHVS and CDR2 FQNEAQ come from the germline V gene. The CDR3 is 14 amino acids. The CDR3 coding sequence is TGTGCCAGCAGCTTAATACAGGGGAACACTGAAGCTTTCTTT. It yields the protein CASSLIQGNTEAFF.

This clone was seen a single time. CDR3 sequence (DNA): TGTGCCAGCAGTAGATCCGGGACAACTAATGAAAAACTGTTTTTT. It translates to CASSRSGTTNEKLFF. The chain is built from TRBV9 and TRBJ1-4; D remains ambiguous. The CDR3 runs 15 residues. V was cut by 5 bases and J by 0 bases, with 11 bases left in between. Germline V CDR1 and CDR2: SGDLS, YYNGEE.

The chain recombines TRBV18 with TRBJ2-7; 7 bases line up with TRBD2. V lost 3 bases to trimming and J lost 5 bases; unmatched junction nucleotides: 7. Germline CDR1 is KGHSH and CDR2 is LQKENI. CDR3 length: 14 amino acids. Here the CDR3 reads CASSPSAGEHEQYV. The CDR3 DNA follows: TGTGCCAGCTCACCCTCGGCGGGGGAGCACGAGCAGTACGTC.

V gene TRBV29-1 combines with J gene TRBJ1-1; D gene unclear. The CDR3 is 11 residues long. Germline CDR1 SQVTM, CDR2 ANQGSEA. V was cut by 7 bases and J by 8 bases, with 14 bases left in between. The CDR3 is CSAARAWEAFF. DNA of the CDR3: TGCAGCGCGGCGAGGGCTTGGGAAGCTTTCTTT.

The chain recombines TRBV21-1 with TRBJ1-2; TRBD1 is taken as the D call from the table, unchecked against the DNA. TRBV21-1 represents a pseudogene. This CDR3 has 17 amino acids. The CDR3 sequence is CASSKEAGAQANYGYTF. The CDR3 bases are TGTGCCAGCAGCAAAGAGGCAGGGGCCCAGGCAAACTATGGCTACACCTTC.

V and J are TRBV29-1 and TRBJ2-5; D call uncertain. The CDR3 length is 13 residues. Trimming removed 6 bases from V and 1 base from J, with 12 bases in between. CDR1 and CDR2 from the germline V gene are SQVTM and ANQGSEA. CDR3: CSVEEVFQETQYF. CDR3 bases: TGCAGCGTCGAGGAAGTATTCCAAGAGACCCAGTACTTC.

This clone has just a few counts. This chain links TRBV6-5 with TRBJ2-1, with D possibly being TRBD2 (6 bases). Trimming pared 7 bases from V and 7 bases from J, leaving 14 bases between. The CDR3 runs 13 residues. CDR1 and CDR2 from the germline V gene are MNHEY and SVGAGI. CDR3 residues: CASTRRLVNEQFF. The CDR3 DNA reads as TGTGCCAGCACGCGACGACTAGTAAATGAGCAGTTCTTC.

The chain joins TRBV11-2 to TRBJ2-1; D is perhaps TRBD2 (5 bases). Germline V lookup: CDR1 SGHAT, CDR2 FQNNGV. CDR3 length equals 14 residues. The ends were cut back, 2 bases at V and 1 base at J, with 6 bases in the middle. DNA for the CDR3: TGTGCCAGCAGCTTAACGGGATCCTACAATGAGCAGTTCTTC. Translation: CASSLTGSYNEQFF. Based on the CDR3 plus reference TRBV11-2 and TRBJ2-1, the full variable domain is EAGVAQSPRYKIIEKRQSVAFWCNPISGHATLYWYQQILGQGPKLLIQFQNNGVVDDSQLPKDRFSAERLKGVDSTLKIQPAKLEDSAVYLCASSLTGSYNEQFFGPGTRLTVL.

The chain uses TRBV11-2 and TRBJ1-4; 8 positions agree with TRBD1. Trimming removed 4 bases from V and 4 bases from J; junction bases left unmatched: 17. In germline, CDR1 is SGHAT, CDR2 FQNNGV. CDR3 size: 19 residues. The CDR3 sequence is CASSSSPQGVGRSNEKLFF. The CDR3 DNA reads TGTGCCAGCAGCTCCTCACCACAGGGGGTGGGGCGGAGTAATGAAAAACTGTTTTTT. The whole variable domain, remainder taken from reference TRBV11-2 and TRBJ1-4, is EAGVAQSPRYKIIEKRQSVAFWCNPISGHATLYWYQQILGQGPKLLIQFQNNGVVDDSQLPKDRFSAERLKGVDSTLKIQPAKLEDSAVYLCASSSSPQGVGRSNEKLFFGSGTQLSVL.

This clone was counted once. The genes are TRBV7-9 and TRBJ1-1, with 9 bases that match TRBD1. The V gene's germline CDR1 is SEHNR and CDR2 FQNEAQ (reference sequence). This CDR3 has 15 residues. J lost 7 bases, V lost 3 bases, and 9 bases had no gene match. CDR3 in amino acids: CASSFSATGGGEAFF. CDR3 coding DNA: TGTGCCAGCAGCTTTAGTGCCACAGGGGGCGGTGAAGCTTTCTTT.

The chain joins TRBV2 to TRBJ1-4; 10 bases agree with TRBD1. CDR1 is SNHLY and CDR2 is FYNNEI in the germline V gene. Trimming removed 6 bases from V and 6 bases from J; junction bases left unmatched: 4. CDR3 size: 14 residues. In DNA form, the CDR3 reads TGTGCCAGCAGGGACGGGACAGGGGATGAAAAACTGTTTTTT. Translated: CASRDGTGDEKLFF.

The chain carries TRBV6-1 and TRBJ2-7; 9 nucleotides agree with TRBD2. The CDR3 runs 15 residues. Germline V gene data show CDR1 as MNHNS and CDR2 as SASEGT. V gave up 0 bases and J gave up 4 bases; unmatched junction bases: 4. In DNA, the CDR3 is TGTGCCAGCAGTGAAGCGGGTAGCGGGGGTTACGAGCAGTACTTC. Translating gives CASSEAGSGGYEQYF.

The chain combines TRBV19 with TRBJ1-5; 11 bases align to TRBD1. CDR1 LNHDA and CDR2 SQIVND come from the germline V gene (reference sequence). The junction had 10 bases not matched to a gene; V was cut back by 5 bases and J by 7 bases. The CDR3 length is 16 residues. The CDR3: CASSVIPGQGEQPQHF. CDR3 DNA sequence: TGTGCCAGTAGTGTAATTCCGGGACAGGGGGAACAGCCCCAGCATTTT.

The V gene is TRBV18, the J gene TRBJ2-1, with a weak D call TRBD1 (6 bases). CDR3 size: 13 residues. Trimming removed 7 bases from V and 4 bases from J, with 11 bases in between. CDR1 and CDR2 from the germline V gene are KGHSH and LQKENI. CDR3 protein: CASLGTIYNEQFF. CDR3 nucleotide sequence: TGTGCCAGCTTGGGGACAATTTACAATGAGCAGTTCTTC.